This T cell receptor beta chain was recovered during a study of blood T cells in healthy people across ages. Study results and limitations: What prevented conclusive comparison of naive and antigen-experienced cells was that PBMCs were unsorted. Older individuals had lower TCR beta diversity per million T cells (the decline was roughly linear).

The donors, aged roughly 6 to 100, were healthy Caucasians from Russia. The study isolated at least 6.5 million PBMCs from each sample. Per the germline V gene, CDR1 is SGHTA and CDR2 is FQGNSA. Trimming removed 8 bases at V and 0 bases at J, with 8 bases between. The CDR3 totals 13 residues. Concerning this clonotype itself: The target antigen is unknown.

For the second PCR, which ran for about 7 to 12 cycles, a sample-barcoded 5' primer and a J-beta primer mix were used. TCRdb re-called the 5' RACE reads through MiXCR, storing one row per CDR3 protein. Here the sample spans approximately 830,000 distinct CDR3 sequences, 62% being singletons. The origin of this receptor is a man between 25 and 39 years old in good health. The V call is TRBV7-2, the J call TRBJ1-5; D ambiguous. The sample consisted of blood. The CDR3 sequence: CASGSFSNQPQHF. As DNA, the CDR3 is TGTGCCAGCGGGTCTTTTAGCAATCAGCCCCAGCATTTT.